This TCR beta chain was captured in a study of monozygotic twins with inflammatory bowel disease. Study-wide points: Compared with healthy co-twins, IBD patients showed reduced TCRbeta repertoire diversity by inverse Simpson. Repertoire similarity did not differ between concordant and discordant twins, perhaps due to limited power.

The CDR3 length is 13 residues. The study subjected TCRalpha and TCRbeta cDNA to two nested PCRs of approximately 16 and 9 cycles. TCRdb reanalyzed the 5' RACE reads and collapses them to one entry per CDR3 protein, without DNA. This table holds roughly 330,000 distinct CDR3 sequences. Concerning this clonotype: Its target is unknown.

The chain combines TRBV12-3 or TRBV12-4 with TRBJ1-1; checking the TCRdb D call of TRBD1 is not possible without DNA. This TCR came from a human donor with ulcerative colitis or Crohn's disease, or a healthy co-twin of an affected twin (not recorded which). Material for sequencing was blood. The chain's CDR3 is CASSQQGNTEAFF.